Included here is one T cell receptor beta chain sequence, with context. Its cognate antigen is unknown. The CDR3 totals 13 residues. Trimming left V 2 bases short and J 3 bases short, with 9 bases between. In germline, CDR1 is SGDLS, CDR2 YYNGEE. CD45RO-negative, CCR7-positively selected cells formed the naive CD8 fraction, excluding terminally differentiated effector memory CD45RA+ cells. Libraries were prepared by immunoSEQ multiplex PCR; TCRdb keeps only in-frame clonotypes and omits some of them. The data show about 1.9 million clones, 80% to 95% seen once. The data were taken from a study of shared clonotypes between healthy human individuals. Whole-study results and caveats: Among non-shared clonotypes, generation probabilities were lower than among those shared by all four donors.

This receptor was taken from a man between 18 and 35 years old in good health. Some clones in this sample may be carry-over from other donors' samples. The chain carries TRBV9 and TRBJ2-7, with D hard to call. Sequencing used naive CD8+ T cells from PBMCs. The CDR3 nucleotides are TGTGCCAGCAGCGTTTTACCAGGCTACGAGCAGTACTTC. It specifies CASSVLPGYEQYF.